The clone carrying this TCR beta chain was seen at least ten times. The use of a sample-barcoded 5' primer and a J-beta primer mix characterized a second PCR of roughly 6 to 12 cycles. TCRdb used MiXCR to reprocess the 5' RACE reads, holding one entry per CDR3 protein. The repertoire consists of around 1,000,000 distinct CDR3 sequences, with about 25% occurring once and the leading ten covering less than 0.85%. This sample is part of a study of blood T cells in healthy people across ages. The CDR3 sequence is 13 residues long. Trimming removed 1 base from V and 6 bases from J, with 10 bases in between. Germline lookup yields CDR1 SEHNR and CDR2 FQNEAQ (reference sequence). The sample also formed part of further work on T cells of mothers and their children.

Sample: blood. The origin of this receptor is a girl aged 2 to 10 in good health. The chain joins TRBV7-9 to TRBJ2-7, with a tentative D call TRBD2 (6 bases). The CDR3 DNA reads as TGTGCCAGCAGCTTAGTCGGAGGGGTCGAGCAGTACTTC. Amino acid sequence: CASSLVGGVEQYF.